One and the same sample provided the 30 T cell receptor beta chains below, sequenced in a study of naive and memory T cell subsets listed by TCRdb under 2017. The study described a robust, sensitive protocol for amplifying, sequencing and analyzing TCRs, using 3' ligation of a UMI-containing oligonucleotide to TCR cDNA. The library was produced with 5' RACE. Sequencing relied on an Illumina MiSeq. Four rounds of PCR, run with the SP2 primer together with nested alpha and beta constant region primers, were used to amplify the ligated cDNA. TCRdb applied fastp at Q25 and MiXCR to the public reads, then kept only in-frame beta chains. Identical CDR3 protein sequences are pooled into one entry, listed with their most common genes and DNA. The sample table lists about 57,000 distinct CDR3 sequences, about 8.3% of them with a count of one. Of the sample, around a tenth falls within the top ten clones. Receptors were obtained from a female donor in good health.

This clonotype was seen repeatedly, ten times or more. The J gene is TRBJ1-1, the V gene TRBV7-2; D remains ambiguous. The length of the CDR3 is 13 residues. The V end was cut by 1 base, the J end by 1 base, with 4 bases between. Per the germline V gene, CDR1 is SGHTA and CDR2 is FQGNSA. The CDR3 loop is CASSLVRNTEAFF. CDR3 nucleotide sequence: TGTGCCAGCAGCTTAGTGAGGAACACTGAAGCTTTCTTT.

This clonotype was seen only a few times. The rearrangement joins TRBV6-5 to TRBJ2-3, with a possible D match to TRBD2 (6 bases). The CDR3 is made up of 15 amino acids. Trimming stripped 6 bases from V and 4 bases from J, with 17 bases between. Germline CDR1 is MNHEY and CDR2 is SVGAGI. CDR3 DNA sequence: TGTGCCAGCAGGCGGGATCAGGGAGGACCAGATACGCAGTATTTT. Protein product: CASRRDQGGPDTQYF.

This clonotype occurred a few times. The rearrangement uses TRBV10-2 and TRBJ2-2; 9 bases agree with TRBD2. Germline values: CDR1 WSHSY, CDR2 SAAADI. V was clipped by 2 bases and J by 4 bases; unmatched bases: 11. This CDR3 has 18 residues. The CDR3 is CASSEQPLAGACTGELFF. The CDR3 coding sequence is TGCGCCAGCAGTGAGCAACCTTTAGCGGGGGCCTGCACCGGGGAGCTGTTTTTT.

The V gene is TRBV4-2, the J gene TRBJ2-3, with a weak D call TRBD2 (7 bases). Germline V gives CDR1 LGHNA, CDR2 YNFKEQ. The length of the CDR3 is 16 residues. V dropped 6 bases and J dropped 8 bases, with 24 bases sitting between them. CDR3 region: CASRQLTAGAPGTQYF. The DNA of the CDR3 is TGTGCCAGCAGACAGCTTACCGCGGGGGCCCCCGGTACGCAGTATTTT.

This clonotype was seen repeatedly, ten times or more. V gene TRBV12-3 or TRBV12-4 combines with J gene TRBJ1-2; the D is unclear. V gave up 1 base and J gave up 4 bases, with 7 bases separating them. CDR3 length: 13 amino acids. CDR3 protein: CASSLGLVYGYTF. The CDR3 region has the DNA TGTGCCAGCAGTTTAGGACTGGTCTATGGCTACACCTTC.

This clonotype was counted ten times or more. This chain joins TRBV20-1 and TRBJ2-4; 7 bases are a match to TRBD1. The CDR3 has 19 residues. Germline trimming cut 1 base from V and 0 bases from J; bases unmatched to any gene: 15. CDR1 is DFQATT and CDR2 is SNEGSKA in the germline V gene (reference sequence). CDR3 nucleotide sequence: TGCAGTGCTAGAGTTATACGGGACAGAATACTTCTAGCCAAAAACATTCAGTACTTC. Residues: CSARVIRDRILLAKNIQYF.

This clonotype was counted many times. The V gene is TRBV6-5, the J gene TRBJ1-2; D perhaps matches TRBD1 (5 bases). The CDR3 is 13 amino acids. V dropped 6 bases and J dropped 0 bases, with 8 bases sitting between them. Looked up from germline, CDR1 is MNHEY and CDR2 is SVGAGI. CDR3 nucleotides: TGTGCCAGCAGGTTGACAGCTAACTATGGCTACACCTTC. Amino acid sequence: CASRLTANYGYTF.

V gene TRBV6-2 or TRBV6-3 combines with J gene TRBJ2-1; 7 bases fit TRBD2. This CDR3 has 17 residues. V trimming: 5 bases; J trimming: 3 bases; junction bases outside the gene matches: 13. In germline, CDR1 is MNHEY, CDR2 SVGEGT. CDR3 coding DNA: TGTGCCAGCAGTCCGTCCCGGCGGACTAGTATCTACAATGAGCAGTTCTTC. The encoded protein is CASSPSRRTSIYNEQFF.

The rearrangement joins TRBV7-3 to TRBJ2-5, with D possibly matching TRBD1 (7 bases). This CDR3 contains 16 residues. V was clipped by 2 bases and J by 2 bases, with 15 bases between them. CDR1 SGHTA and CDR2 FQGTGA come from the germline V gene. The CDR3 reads CASSLAPGGKQETQYF. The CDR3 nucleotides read TGTGCCAGCAGCTTAGCCCCAGGGGGGAAACAAGAGACCCAGTACTTC.

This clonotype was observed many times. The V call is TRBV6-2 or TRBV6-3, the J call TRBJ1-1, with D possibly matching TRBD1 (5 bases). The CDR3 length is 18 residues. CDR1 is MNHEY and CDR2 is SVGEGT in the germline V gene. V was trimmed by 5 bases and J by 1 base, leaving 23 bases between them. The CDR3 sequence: CASSLRGVRMRGNTEAFF. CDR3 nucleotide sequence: TGTGCCAGCAGTCTACGAGGGGTGAGGATGCGGGGGAACACTGAAGCTTTCTTT.

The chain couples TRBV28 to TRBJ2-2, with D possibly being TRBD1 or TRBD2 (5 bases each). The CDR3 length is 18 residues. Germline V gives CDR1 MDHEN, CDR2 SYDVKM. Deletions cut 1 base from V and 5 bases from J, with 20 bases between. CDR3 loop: CASSLFDLRGRSTGELFF. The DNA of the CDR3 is TGTGCCAGCAGTTTATTTGATCTGAGGGGACGGTCGACCGGGGAGCTGTTTTTT.

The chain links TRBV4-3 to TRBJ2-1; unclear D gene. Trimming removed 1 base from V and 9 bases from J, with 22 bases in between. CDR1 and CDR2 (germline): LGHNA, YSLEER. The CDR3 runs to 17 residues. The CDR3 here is CASSQVVTPPGMAEQFF. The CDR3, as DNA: TGCGCCAGCAGCCAAGTGGTAACTCCCCCGGGCATGGCTGAGCAGTTCTTC.

CDR3 loop: CASSPTGGYTEAFF. The CDR3, as DNA: TGTGCCAGCTCACCGACAGGGGGGTACACTGAAGCTTTCTTT. The V call is TRBV18, the J call TRBJ1-1, with 9 bases matching TRBD1. V lost 3 bases, J lost 3 bases, and 2 bases stayed unmatched. Germline V gene lookup returns CDR1 KGHSH and CDR2 LQKENI. The CDR3 contains 14 residues.

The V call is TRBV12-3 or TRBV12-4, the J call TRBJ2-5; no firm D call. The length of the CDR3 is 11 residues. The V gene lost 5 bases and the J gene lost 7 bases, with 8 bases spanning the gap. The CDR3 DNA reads TGTGCCAGCAGTCCAGAAGGGACCCAGTACTTC. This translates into CASSPEGTQYF.

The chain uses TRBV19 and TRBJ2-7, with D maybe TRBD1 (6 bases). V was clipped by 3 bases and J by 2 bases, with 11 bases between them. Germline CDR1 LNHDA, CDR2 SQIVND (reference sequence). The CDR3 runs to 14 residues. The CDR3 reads CASSISGTTYEQYF. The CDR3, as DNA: TGTGCCAGTAGTATTTCAGGGACAACCTACGAGCAGTACTTC.

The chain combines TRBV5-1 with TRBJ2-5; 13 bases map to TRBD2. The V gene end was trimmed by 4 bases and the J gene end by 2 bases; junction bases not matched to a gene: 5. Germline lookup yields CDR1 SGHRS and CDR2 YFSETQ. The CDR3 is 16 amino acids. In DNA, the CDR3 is TGCGCCAGCAGCCTACTAGCGGGGGGGCCACAAGAGACCCAGTACTTC. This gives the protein CASSLLAGGPQETQYF.

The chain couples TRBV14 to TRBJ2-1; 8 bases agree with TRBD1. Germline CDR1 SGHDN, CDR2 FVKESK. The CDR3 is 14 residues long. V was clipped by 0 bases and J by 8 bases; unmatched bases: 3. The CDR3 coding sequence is TGTGCCAGCAGCCAAGACCTGGACAGGGATGAGCAGTTCTTC. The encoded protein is CASSQDLDRDEQFF. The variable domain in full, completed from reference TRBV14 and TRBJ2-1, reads EAGVTQFPSHSVIEKGQTVTLRCDPISGHDNLYWYRRVMGKEIKFLLHFVKESKQDESGMPNNRFLAERTGGTYSTLKVQPAELEDSGVYFCASSQDLDRDEQFFGPGTRLTVL.

This CDR3 is CASSYPGLAVNTGELFF. DNA of the CDR3: TGTGCCAGCAGCTACCCGGGACTAGCGGTCAACACCGGGGAGCTGTTTTTT. This chain joins TRBV11-2 and TRBJ2-2; 11 positions match TRBD2. Germline assignment: CDR1 SGHAT and CDR2 FQNNGV. The CDR3 is 17 amino acids. Trimming cost V 4 bases and J 2 bases; bases outside gene matches: 6. The entire variable domain, with the rest obtained from reference TRBV11-2 and TRBJ2-2, is as follows: EAGVAQSPRYKIIEKRQSVAFWCNPISGHATLYWYQQILGQGPKLLIQFQNNGVVDDSQLPKDRFSAERLKGVDSTLKIQPAKLEDSAVYLCASSYPGLAVNTGELFFGEGSRLTVL.

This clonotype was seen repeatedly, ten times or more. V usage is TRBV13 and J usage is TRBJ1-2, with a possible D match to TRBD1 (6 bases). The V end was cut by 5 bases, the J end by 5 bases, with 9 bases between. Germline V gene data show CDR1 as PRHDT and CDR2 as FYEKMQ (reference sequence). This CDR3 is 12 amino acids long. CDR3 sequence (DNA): TGTGCCAGCAGCAAACAGGGTTATGGCTACACCTTC. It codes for CASSKQGYGYTF.

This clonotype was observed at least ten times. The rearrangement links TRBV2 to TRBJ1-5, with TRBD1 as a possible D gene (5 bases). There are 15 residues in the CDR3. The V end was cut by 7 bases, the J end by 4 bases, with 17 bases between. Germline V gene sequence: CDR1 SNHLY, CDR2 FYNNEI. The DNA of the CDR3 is TGTGCCAGCACCGGAGAGGGGCTAAAAAATCAGCCCCAGCATTTT. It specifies CASTGEGLKNQPQHF.

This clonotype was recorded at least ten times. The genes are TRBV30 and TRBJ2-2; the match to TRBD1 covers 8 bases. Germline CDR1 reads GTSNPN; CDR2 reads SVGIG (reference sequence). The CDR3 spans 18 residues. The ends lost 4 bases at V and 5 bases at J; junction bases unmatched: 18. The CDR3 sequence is CAWTASWTGSSWTGELFF. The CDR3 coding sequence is TGTGCCTGGACGGCGTCCTGGACAGGGTCGTCCTGGACCGGGGAGCTGTTTTTT.

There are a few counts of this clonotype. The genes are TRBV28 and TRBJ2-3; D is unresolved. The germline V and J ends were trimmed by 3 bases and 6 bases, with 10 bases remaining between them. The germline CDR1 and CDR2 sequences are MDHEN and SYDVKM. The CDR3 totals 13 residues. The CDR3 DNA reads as TGTGCCAGCAGTTTCTTTGGTAGGGATACGCAGTATTTT. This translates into CASSFFGRDTQYF.

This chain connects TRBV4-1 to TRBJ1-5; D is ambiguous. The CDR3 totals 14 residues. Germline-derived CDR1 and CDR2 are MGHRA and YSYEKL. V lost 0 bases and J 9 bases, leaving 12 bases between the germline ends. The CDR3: CASSQDGRNLPQHF. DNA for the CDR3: TGCGCCAGCAGCCAAGATGGCCGCAATTTGCCCCAGCATTTT.

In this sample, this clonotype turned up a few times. The CDR3 DNA reads TGTGCCAGCAGCTTGGTGGGTGCAGGGGGCCTCACAGATACGCAGTATTTT. This translates into CASSLVGAGGLTDTQYF. The genes are TRBV5-4 and TRBJ2-3; 8 nucleotides agree with TRBD1. This CDR3 spans 17 amino acids. Germline CDR1 reads SGHNT; CDR2 reads YYREEE (reference sequence). Unmatched junction bases numbered 8, after V lost 0 bases and J lost 2 bases.

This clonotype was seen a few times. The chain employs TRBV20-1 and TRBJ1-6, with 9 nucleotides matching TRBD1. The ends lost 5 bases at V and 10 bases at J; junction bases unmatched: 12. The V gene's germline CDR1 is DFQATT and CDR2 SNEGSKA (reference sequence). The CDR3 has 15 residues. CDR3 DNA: TGCAGTGCTGCCCGCACAGGGGGCCTAGGGTCACCCCTCCACTTT. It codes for CSAARTGGLGSPLHF.

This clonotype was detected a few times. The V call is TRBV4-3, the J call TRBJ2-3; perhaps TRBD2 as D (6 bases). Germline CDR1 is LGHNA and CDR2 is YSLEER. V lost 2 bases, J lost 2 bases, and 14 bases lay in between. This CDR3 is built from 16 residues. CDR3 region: CASSQLRDSDTDTQYF. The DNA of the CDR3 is TGCGCCAGCAGCCAACTCCGGGACTCCGACACAGATACGCAGTATTTT.

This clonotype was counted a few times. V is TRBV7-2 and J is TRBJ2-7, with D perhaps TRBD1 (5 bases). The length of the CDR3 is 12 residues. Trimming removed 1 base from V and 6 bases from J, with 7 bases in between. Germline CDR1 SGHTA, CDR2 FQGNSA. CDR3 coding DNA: TGTGCCAGCAGCTTAGACAGGTCCGAGCAGTACTTC. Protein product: CASSLDRSEQYF.

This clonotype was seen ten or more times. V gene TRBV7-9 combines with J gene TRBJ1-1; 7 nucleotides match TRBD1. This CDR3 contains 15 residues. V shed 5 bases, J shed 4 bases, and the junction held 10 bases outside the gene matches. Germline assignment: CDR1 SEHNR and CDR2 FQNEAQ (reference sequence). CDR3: CASSTRTGWGTEAFF. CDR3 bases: TGTGCCAGCAGCACGAGGACAGGATGGGGCACTGAAGCTTTCTTT.

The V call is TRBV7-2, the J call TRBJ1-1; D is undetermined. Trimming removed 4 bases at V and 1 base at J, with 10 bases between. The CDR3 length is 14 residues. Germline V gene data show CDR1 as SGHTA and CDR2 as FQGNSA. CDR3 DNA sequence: TGTGCCAGCAGCTCAGTTTGGACGAACACTGAAGCTTTCTTT. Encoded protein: CASSSVWTNTEAFF.

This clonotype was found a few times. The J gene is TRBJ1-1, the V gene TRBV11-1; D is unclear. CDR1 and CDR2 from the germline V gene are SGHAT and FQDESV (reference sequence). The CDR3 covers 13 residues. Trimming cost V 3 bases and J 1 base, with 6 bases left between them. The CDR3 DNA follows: TGTGCCAGCAGCTTTCTCTGGAACACTGAAGCTTTCTTT. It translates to CASSFLWNTEAFF.